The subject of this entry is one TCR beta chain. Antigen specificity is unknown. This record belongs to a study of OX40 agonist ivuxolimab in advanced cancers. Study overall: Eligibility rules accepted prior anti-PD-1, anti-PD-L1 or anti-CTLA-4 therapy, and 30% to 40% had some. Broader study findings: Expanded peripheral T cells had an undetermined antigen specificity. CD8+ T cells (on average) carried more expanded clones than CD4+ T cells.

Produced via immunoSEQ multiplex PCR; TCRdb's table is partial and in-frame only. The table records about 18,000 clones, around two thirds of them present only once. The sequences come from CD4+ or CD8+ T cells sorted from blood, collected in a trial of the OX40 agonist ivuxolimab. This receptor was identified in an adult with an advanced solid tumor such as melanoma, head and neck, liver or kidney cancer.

CDR3 in amino acids: CATSDRQGSGSYEQYF. CDR3 DNA sequence: TGTGCCACCAGCGATCGACAGGGGTCAGGCTCCTACGAGCAGTACTTC. The chain couples TRBV15 to TRBJ2-7, with TRBD1 identical over 8 bases. The CDR3 is made up of 16 amino acids. CDR1 and CDR2 (germline): LNHNV, YYDKDF (reference sequence). V gave up 5 bases and J gave up 0 bases; unmatched junction bases: 9.